This TCR beta chain appears in the sequencing data of a study of cytomegalovirus exposure and HLA in healthy donors. Study findings and constraints: Most TCRs appeared rarely, but some public TCRs recurred in many donors. A later analysis revealed that TCR association rates differed between HLA loci, peaking at DRB1 and bottoming out at HLA-C.

A remark on this clone: Its antigen is currently unknown.

Primers: 60 Vbeta forward and 13 Jbeta reverse. Clones were sequenced by immunoSEQ multiplex PCR, and TCRdb holds only the in-frame ones, with some missing. The sample contains 70,000 to 95,000 clones, roughly 81% of which appear only once. CDR1 and CDR2 from the germline V gene are MDHEN and SYDVKM. V was cut by 8 bases and J by 0 bases, with 8 bases left in between. The CDR3 totals 14 residues. Sequenced: PBMCs. This TCR derives from a woman aged 25 to 45 in good health and CMV-seronegative. The rearrangement joins TRBV28 to TRBJ2-6; D is unclear. The CDR3 DNA reads TGTGCCAGCGAAACAGACTCTGGGGCCAACGTCCTGACTTTC. Translation: CASETDSGANVLTF.